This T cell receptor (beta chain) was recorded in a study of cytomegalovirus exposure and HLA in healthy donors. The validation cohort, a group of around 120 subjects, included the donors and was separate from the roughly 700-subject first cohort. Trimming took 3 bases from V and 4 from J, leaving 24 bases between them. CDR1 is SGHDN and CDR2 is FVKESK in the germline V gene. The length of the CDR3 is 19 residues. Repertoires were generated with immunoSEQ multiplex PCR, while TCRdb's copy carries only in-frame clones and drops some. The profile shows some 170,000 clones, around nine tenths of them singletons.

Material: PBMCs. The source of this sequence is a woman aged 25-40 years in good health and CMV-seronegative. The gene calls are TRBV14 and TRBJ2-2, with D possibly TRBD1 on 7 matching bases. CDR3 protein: CASSQGPEGALSSTGELFF. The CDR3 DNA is TGTGCCAGCAGCCAGGGGCCGGAGGGGGCCTTATCGAGCACCGGGGAGCTGTTTTTT.